The 13 T cell receptor beta chains below all came from one sample that was sequenced in a study of cytomegalovirus exposure and HLA in healthy donors (dated by TCRdb to the late 2010s). Libraries were prepared through the immunoSEQ multiplex PCR assay. TCRdb retrieved this table from immuneACCESS and kept in-frame rearrangements only. Not all clones are present; in checked studies, unresolved V genes account for under half, and no reason is known for the remainder. Across this sample there are 240,000 or so clones, with approximately 86% seen only once. The top ten constitute around 1.2% of the sample. The sample taken for sequencing was PBMCs. The origin of the receptors is a woman in her twenties or thirties in good health and CMV-seropositive.

The chain joins TRBV28 to TRBJ2-1; a possible D gene is TRBD2 (5 bases). Looked up from germline, CDR1 is MDHEN and CDR2 is SYDVKM. This CDR3 region has 14 residues. Trimming cost V 6 bases and J 8 bases, with 17 bases left between them. CDR3 DNA: TGTGCCAGCAGCCCCATCTCCCTGGGAGATGAGCAGTTCTTC. Its protein is CASSPISLGDEQFF.

The chain combines TRBV6-5 with TRBJ2-1, with TRBD1 as a possible D gene (6 bases). This CDR3 is 15 amino acids long. V lost 5 bases to trimming and J lost 1 base, with 12 bases between them. Germline V CDR1 and CDR2: MNHEY, SVGAGI. CDR3 residues: CASSRVGTSYNEQFF. Here the CDR3 DNA reads TGTGCCAGCAGTCGTGTAGGGACATCCTACAATGAGCAGTTCTTC.

This clone was counted once. This sequence joins TRBV13 and TRBJ1-5, with TRBD1 matching over 7 bases. J lost 0 bases, V lost 2 bases, and 7 bases had no gene match. Germline V gene sequence: CDR1 PRHDT, CDR2 FYEKMQ (reference sequence). This CDR3 contains 17 residues. The CDR3 nucleotides read TGTGCCAGCAGCTTAAACAGGGGCGGATTTAGCAATCAGCCCCAGCATTTT. Its translation is CASSLNRGGFSNQPQHF.

The J gene is TRBJ2-7, the V gene TRBV5-3, with D unclear. Being an ORF, TRBV5-3 has a function that is uncertain. Trimming left V 4 bases short and J 4 bases short, with 12 bases between. CDR3 length: 13 amino acids. CDR3 protein: CARSNTSGYEQYF. In nucleotides, the CDR3 is TGTGCCAGAAGCAACACCTCCGGGTACGAGCAGTACTTC.

This clone was recorded a few times. The gene calls are TRBV30 and TRBJ1-2, with a weak D call TRBD1 (5 bases). The germline gives CDR1 GTSNPN, CDR2 SVGIG (reference sequence). CDR3 length: 12 residues. Trimming took 2 bases from V and 5 from J, leaving 9 bases between them. The CDR3 sequence: CAWSLRVYGYTF. CDR3 nucleotide sequence: TGTGCCTGGAGTCTCAGGGTTTATGGCTACACCTTC.

This clone was seen a single time. This chain joins TRBV19 and TRBJ1-5, with 8 bases that match TRBD1. Germline trimming cut 6 bases from V and 3 bases from J; bases unmatched to any gene: 16. Germline CDR1 and CDR2: LNHDA and SQIVND (reference sequence). The CDR3 runs to 18 residues. In DNA, the CDR3 is TGTGCCAGTAGCCTCGGACAGGGCCGGGGTTATTACAATCAGCCCCAGCATTTT. The encoded protein is CASSLGQGRGYYNQPQHF.

The chain links TRBV5-4 to TRBJ1-2; 10 nucleotides match TRBD1. This CDR3 has 12 residues. From germline, CDR1 is SGHNT and CDR2 YYREEE (reference sequence). V trimming: 3 bases; J trimming: 7 bases; junction bases outside the gene matches: 0. CDR3 in DNA: TGTGCCAGCAGCTGGGACAGGGGTGGCTACACCTTC. The encoded protein is CASSWDRGGYTF.

The CDR3, as DNA: TGTGCCAGGGCAGTCTCCGGGGGCTACACCTTC. This gives the protein CARAVSGGYTF. This sequence joins TRBV2 and TRBJ1-2; D uncertain. V lost 9 bases and J 8 bases, leaving 13 bases between the germline ends. Germline CDR1 is SNHLY and CDR2 is FYNNEI. This CDR3 is 11 amino acids long.

The count of this clone is one. The chain carries TRBV5-4 and TRBJ1-3, with a weak D call TRBD1 (5 bases). The CDR3 has 14 residues. Germline V gene lookup returns CDR1 SGHNT and CDR2 YYREEE (reference sequence). Trimming pared 4 bases from V and 0 bases from J, leaving 8 bases between. The CDR3 sequence: CASSPRGSGNTIYF. CDR3 in DNA: TGTGCCAGCAGCCCTAGGGGCTCTGGAAACACCATATATTTT.

V is TRBV11-3 and J is TRBJ2-7, with 8 bases that match TRBD1. The CDR3 has 13 amino acids. The junction had 12 bases not matched to a gene; V was cut back by 5 bases and J by 12 bases. Germline V gene data show CDR1 as SGHNT and CDR2 as YENEEA. CDR3 nucleotides: TGTGCCAGCAGCCCGAGCCGTCGCAGGGGGCGGTACTTC. It codes for CASSPSRRRGRYF.

This clone was picked up one time. The chain couples TRBV5-1 to TRBJ2-5; 7 nucleotides match TRBD1. The CDR3 is made up of 12 amino acids. Looked up from germline, CDR1 is SGHRS and CDR2 is YFSETQ. V lost 5 bases and J lost 3; bases outside the gene matches: 1. CDR3 in DNA: TGCGCCAGCAGTGACAGGGAAGAGACCCAGTACTTC. This gives the protein CASSDREETQYF.

This clone was seen a few times. The rearrangement uses TRBV18 and TRBJ2-2; D call uncertain. The CDR3 consists of 13 residues. V was trimmed by 3 bases and J by 1 base, leaving 3 bases between them. Germline V gives CDR1 KGHSH, CDR2 LQKENI. CDR3 in amino acids: CASSPRNTGELFF. CDR3 coding DNA: TGTGCCAGCTCACCCCGGAACACCGGGGAGCTGTTTTTT.

The chain uses TRBV5-4 and TRBJ1-2; 9 bases align to TRBD1. The CDR3 consists of 13 residues. The V gene end was trimmed by 3 bases and the J gene end by 7 bases; junction bases not matched to a gene: 4. In germline, CDR1 is SGHNT, CDR2 YYREEE (reference sequence). The CDR3 here is CASSYGTGPGYTF. In nucleotides, the CDR3 is TGTGCCAGCAGCTATGGGACAGGGCCTGGCTACACCTTC. Full variable domain (missing parts from reference TRBV5-4 and TRBJ1-2): ETGVTQSPTHLIKTRGQQVTLRCSSQSGHNTVSWYQQALGQGPQFIFQYYREEENGRGNFPPRFSGLQFPNYSSELNVNALELDDSALYLCASSYGTGPGYTFGSGTRLTVV.